One T cell receptor beta chain is described in this entry. Its antigen is not known. Each donor was a healthy Caucasian. This record comes from a study of identical twins. The junction had 16 bases not matched to a gene; V was cut back by 7 bases and J by 7 bases. Germline assignment: CDR1 SNHLY and CDR2 FYNNEI. The CDR3 has 16 amino acids. Study-level points and caveats: Excess sharing by twins proved weaker in beta out-of-frame sequences.

A universal primer site was incorporated via template switching, and the cDNA contained unique molecular identifiers. TCRdb recomputed calls from the 5' RACE reads with MiXCR, one row per CDR3 protein. Among about 550,000 distinct CDR3 sequences listed, about a fifth were seen once. These sequences were also reported in another study, on yellow fever vaccine responses in identical twins. That work adds: Twins' vaccine T cell response reportedly gave the appearance of partial convergence and partial personalization.

The clonotype originates from a woman between 18 and 29 years old in good health. The genes are TRBV2 and TRBJ2-3; 8 bases fit TRBD2. The sequenced sample was CD4+ T cells sorted from blood. The DNA for the CDR3 is TGTGCCAGCACCAAAGAAAAGGGACTAGTATCCTATACGCAGTATTTT. Protein product: CASTKEKGLVSYTQYF.